The source of this TCR beta chain is a study of T cells in women clearing cervical HPV infection. Across the study: Case blood was drawn when the lesion was first found; control blood after infection became undetectable. The study's findings and limits: Richness plus V gene abundances separated cases from controls with AUC roughly 0.83. CIN3+ cases had significantly higher TCR repertoire richness than controls, but evenness did not differ. Unknown T-cell numbers per sample may underlie the richness differences.

Profiled with immunoSEQ multiplex PCR; TCRdb holds only in-frame clones, not every one. The specimen's table records roughly 35,000 clones. Trimming removed 6 bases from V and 2 bases from J; junction bases left unmatched: 5. Germline CDR1 reads MNHEY; CDR2 reads SVGEGT. This CDR3 comprises 16 residues. Note on this clone: Its cognate antigen is unknown. The DNA ends 3 residues before the CDR3 does, and the rest of the CDR3 is filled in from the germline J gene.

The V gene is TRBV6-2 or TRBV6-3, the J gene TRBJ2-3; the match to TRBD2 covers 13 bases. This clonotype was obtained from a woman aged 18 to 75 with a cervical HPV16 infection that either progressed to CIN3+ or cleared (not recorded which). Sequenced material: blood buffy coat. The part of the CDR3 DNA that was read is TGTGCCAGCAGCCCAGGGACTAGCGGGGCCACAGATACG. Encoded protein: CASSPGTSGATDT. Given in full, the CDR3 is CASSPGTSGATDTQYF.